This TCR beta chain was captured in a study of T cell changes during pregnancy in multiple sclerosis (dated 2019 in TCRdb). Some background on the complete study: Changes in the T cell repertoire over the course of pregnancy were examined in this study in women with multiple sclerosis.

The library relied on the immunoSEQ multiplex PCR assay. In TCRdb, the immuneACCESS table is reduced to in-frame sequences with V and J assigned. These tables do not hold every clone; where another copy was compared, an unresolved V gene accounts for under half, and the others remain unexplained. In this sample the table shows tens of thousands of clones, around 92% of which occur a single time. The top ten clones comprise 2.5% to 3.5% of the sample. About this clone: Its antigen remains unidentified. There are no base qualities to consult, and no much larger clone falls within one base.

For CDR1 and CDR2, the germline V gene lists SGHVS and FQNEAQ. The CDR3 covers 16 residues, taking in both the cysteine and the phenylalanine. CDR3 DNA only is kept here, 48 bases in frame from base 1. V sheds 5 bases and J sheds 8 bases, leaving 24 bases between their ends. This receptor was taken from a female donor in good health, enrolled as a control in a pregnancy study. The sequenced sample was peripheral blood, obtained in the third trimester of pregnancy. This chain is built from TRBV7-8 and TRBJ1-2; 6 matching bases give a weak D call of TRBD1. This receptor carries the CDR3 CASSPRAPQGAHGYTF. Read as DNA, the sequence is TGTGCCAGCAGCCCCAGGGCACCACAGGGTGCTCACGGCTACACCTTC.